The 19 T cell receptor beta chains below were found in one sample sequenced in a study. Using its own MiXCR run on the 5' RACE reads, TCRdb lists one record per CDR3 protein. The sample contains roughly 30,000 distinct CDR3 sequences, roughly 27% of which appear only once. Treg sorting used a CD4+CD25+CD127-/low gate. The sequenced sample was tumor-infiltrating Tregs sorted from the breast tumor. The receptors come from a female donor with breast cancer.

The rearrangement links TRBV11-2 to TRBJ1-4; tentatively, D is TRBD1 (6 bases). Trimming cost V 5 bases and J 4 bases, with 11 bases left between them. Germline lookup yields CDR1 SGHAT and CDR2 FQNNGV. CDR3 length: 14 residues. The CDR3 DNA sequence: TGTGCCAGCAGCACGGACAGCTATAATGAAAAACTGTTTTTT. It is translated as CASSTDSYNEKLFF.

In its sample, this clonotype was seen many times. V gene TRBV24-1 combines with J gene TRBJ2-1, with 7 bases that match TRBD2. Germline-derived CDR1 and CDR2 are KGHDR and SFDVKD. V shed 0 bases, J shed 2 bases, and the junction held 0 bases outside the gene matches. This CDR3 has 15 residues. The CDR3: CATSDLAGAYNEQFF. The CDR3 DNA sequence: TGTGCCACCAGTGATTTGGCGGGAGCCTACAATGAGCAGTTCTTC.

There are many counts of this clonotype. The chain joins TRBV6-5 to TRBJ1-1; D is possibly TRBD1 (5 bases). V lost 6 bases and J 1 base, leaving 12 bases between the germline ends. The CDR3 has 14 residues. CDR1 MNHEY and CDR2 SVGAGI come from the germline V gene. The CDR3 DNA reads TGTGCCAGCAGACCCCGACAGCGGAACACTGAAGCTTTCTTT. It codes for CASRPRQRNTEAFF.

This clonotype was seen repeatedly, ten times or more. The chain joins TRBV7-2 to TRBJ2-1; D gene ambiguous. The CDR3 extends over 15 amino acids. CDR1 and CDR2 (germline): SGHTA, FQGNSA. V gave up 5 bases and J gave up 0 bases, with 11 bases separating them. CDR3 protein: CASSQRRFSYNEQFF. As DNA, the CDR3 is TGTGCCAGCAGCCAGAGGCGGTTCTCCTACAATGAGCAGTTCTTC.

In its sample, this clonotype was seen many times. This chain links TRBV7-8 with TRBJ2-3; TRBD2 aligns across 7 bases. The CDR3 spans 14 residues. The J segment lost 3 bases and the V segment lost 5 bases, leaving 5 bases of the junction unmatched. CDR1 and CDR2 (germline): SGHVS, FQNEAQ. The CDR3 here is CASSGDYLTDTQYF. The CDR3 nucleotides are TGTGCCAGCAGCGGGGACTACCTAACAGATACGCAGTATTTT. Combining the CDR3 with reference TRBV7-8 and TRBJ2-3 gives the whole variable domain GAGVSQSPRYKVAKRGQDVALRCDPISGHVSLFWYQQALGQGPEFLTYFQNEAQLDKSGLPSDRFFAERPEGSVSTLKIQRTQQEDSAVYLCASSGDYLTDTQYFGPGTRLTVL.

A word on this clonotype: This may come from a read error, since a much larger clone is one base off. The chain employs TRBV11-2 and TRBJ1-1; D is undetermined. The V gene's germline CDR1 is SGHAT and CDR2 FQNNGV. CDR3 size: 12 residues. CDR3 nucleotides: TGTGCCAGAAGCTTACTCAACACTGAAGCTTTCTTT. This codes for CARSLLNTEAFF.

Note on this clonotype: With a much larger clone just one base away, this may be a read error. The V and J genes are TRBV20-1 and TRBJ2-7, with 10 bases identical to TRBD2. Germline V gene data show CDR1 as DFQATT and CDR2 as SNEGSKA (reference sequence). The CDR3 loop spans 16 amino acids. Unmatched junction bases numbered 14, after V lost 5 bases and J lost 4 bases. The CDR3 DNA is TGCAGTGCTCCTACCGCTTTGGGGACTAGCGCTTACGAGCAGTACTTC. Protein sequence: CSAPTALGTSAYEQYF.

This clonotype was picked up many times. This rearrangement joins TRBV12-3 or TRBV12-4 to TRBJ1-2; no definite D call. CDR3 length: 13 residues. Trimming removed 1 base from V and 4 bases from J, with 7 bases in between. CDR3 amino acids: CASSLVGFYGYTF. CDR3 in DNA: TGTGCCAGCAGTTTAGTGGGGTTCTATGGCTACACCTTC.

This clonotype has a count of ten or more. The chain links TRBV3-1 to TRBJ2-7; D may be TRBD2 (6 bases). Trimming removed 1 base from V and 0 bases from J, with 10 bases in between. Per the germline V gene, CDR1 is LGHDT and CDR2 is YNNKEL (reference sequence). The CDR3 is 15 amino acids. The CDR3 is CASSQAAGSSYEQYF. The DNA of the CDR3 is TGTGCCAGCAGCCAAGCAGCCGGGAGCTCCTACGAGCAGTACTTC.

Ten or more counts support this clonotype. This chain links TRBV7-7 with TRBJ2-1, with D uncertain. The CDR3 has 14 residues. Trimming left V 2 bases short and J 6 bases short, with 11 bases between. The germline gives CDR1 SSHAT, CDR2 FNYEAQ (reference sequence). CDR3 DNA: TGTGCCAGCAGCTTACCCGGGCCCAGCAATGAGCAGTTCTTC. Translating gives CASSLPGPSNEQFF.

Of note for this clonotype: A much larger clonotype is one base distant, so this may be a read error. The chain couples TRBV12-5 to TRBJ1-5; no clear D gene. In germline, CDR1 is LGHNT, CDR2 FRNRAP. The CDR3 loop spans 12 amino acids. The ends were cut back, 4 bases at V and 4 bases at J, with 5 bases in the middle. The CDR3: CASGSWNQPQHF. The DNA for the CDR3 is TGTGCTAGTGGTTCGTGGAATCAGCCCCAGCATTTT.

This clonotype came up a few times. This sequence may be a read error, since a much larger clone differs from it by one base. The chain couples TRBV20-1 to TRBJ2-1; D not certain. V dropped 6 bases and J dropped 4 bases, with 16 bases sitting between them. Germline V CDR1 and CDR2: DFQATT, SNEGSKA (reference sequence). The length of the CDR3 is 14 residues. In nucleotides, the CDR3 is TGCAGTGCGCAACTTGGGTTGCTTTACAATGAGCAGTTCTTC. Protein sequence: CSAQLGLLYNEQFF.

This clonotype was detected many times. The CDR3 coding sequence is TGCAGTGCTAGAGTGTCGGACAGGGGGCTTTGGAACACTGAAGCTTTCTTT. It translates to CSARVSDRGLWNTEAFF. The rearrangement uses TRBV20-1 and TRBJ1-1, with 11 positions matching TRBD1. With V trimmed by 1 base and J by 1 base, 8 bases remained unmatched. Looked up from germline, CDR1 is DFQATT and CDR2 is SNEGSKA (reference sequence). The CDR3 totals 17 residues.

This clonotype was detected many times. The chain uses TRBV6-6 and TRBJ1-4; TRBD1 is a possible D gene (6 bases). This CDR3 region has 16 residues. CDR1 MNHNY and CDR2 SVGAGI come from the germline V gene (reference sequence). V lost 3 bases to trimming and J lost 8 bases, with 19 bases between them. Here the CDR3 reads CASSYNPLGTYEKLFF. Written as DNA, the CDR3 is TGTGCCAGCAGTTATAATCCGCTCGGGACATACGAAAAACTGTTTTTT.

This clonotype was detected ten times or more. The chain carries TRBV20-1 and TRBJ2-3; D might be TRBD2 (7 bases). The CDR3 spans 12 residues. Trimming took 7 bases from V and 4 from J, leaving 12 bases between them. The germline V gene has CDR1 DFQATT and CDR2 SNEGSKA (reference sequence). The CDR3 region has the DNA TGCAGTGGAGGGGGGGCGGCAGATACGCAGTATTTT. Translating gives CSGGGAADTQYF.

Remarks on this clonotype: Since a much larger clone is just one base distant, this may be a read error. The chain joins TRBV5-1 to TRBJ2-4; TRBD1 matches at 7 bases. This CDR3 spans 16 amino acids. Trimming at V came to 0 bases and at J to 3 bases, leaving 6 bases not matched to a gene. Germline-derived CDR1 and CDR2 are SGHRS and YFSETQ. The CDR3 DNA reads as TGCGCCAGCAGCTTGGAGGGACAGCAAGGCAAAAACATTCAGTACTTC. Protein product: CASSLEGQQGKNIQYF.

This clonotype has at least ten counts. The chain has TRBV3-1 and TRBJ2-1; D call uncertain. Germline loops: CDR1 LGHDT, CDR2 YNNKEL (reference sequence). The V and J ends lost 4 bases and 5 bases respectively, with 18 bases between them. CDR3 length equals 16 residues. CDR3 nucleotide sequence: TGTGCCAGCAGCCCCCCCCTGTTTGTAGGGAACAATGAGCAGTTCTTC. Translation: CASSPPLFVGNNEQFF.

The chain employs TRBV6-1 and TRBJ1-3, with a tentative D call TRBD1 (5 bases). Germline V gives CDR1 MNHNS, CDR2 SASEGT. The V end lost 4 bases, the J end lost 0 bases, and 16 bases lay between the germline ends. CDR3 size: 17 residues. The DNA of the CDR3 is TGTGCCAGCAGTGGAGTGTTGAGGGGAATCTCTGGAAACACCATATATTTT. Translated: CASSGVLRGISGNTIYF.

Regarding this clonotype: At one of its ends the junction is not consistent with the germline gene, which may arise from a read error. V and J are TRBV19 and TRBJ1-1, with D maybe TRBD1 (5 bases). CDR1 and CDR2 (germline): LNHDA, SQIVND (reference sequence). The CDR3 is made up of 12 amino acids. CDR3 in amino acids: CASRDPGTEALF. CDR3 sequence (DNA): TGCGCCAGTAGAGACCCGGGGACTGAAGCTCTCTTT. Variable domain in full (rest from reference TRBV19 and TRBJ1-1): DGGITQSPKYLFRKEGQNVTLSCEQNLNHDAMYWYRQDPGQGLRLIYYSQIVNDFQKGDIAEGYSVSREKKESFPLTVTSAQKNPTAFYLCASRDPGTEALFGQGTRLTVV.